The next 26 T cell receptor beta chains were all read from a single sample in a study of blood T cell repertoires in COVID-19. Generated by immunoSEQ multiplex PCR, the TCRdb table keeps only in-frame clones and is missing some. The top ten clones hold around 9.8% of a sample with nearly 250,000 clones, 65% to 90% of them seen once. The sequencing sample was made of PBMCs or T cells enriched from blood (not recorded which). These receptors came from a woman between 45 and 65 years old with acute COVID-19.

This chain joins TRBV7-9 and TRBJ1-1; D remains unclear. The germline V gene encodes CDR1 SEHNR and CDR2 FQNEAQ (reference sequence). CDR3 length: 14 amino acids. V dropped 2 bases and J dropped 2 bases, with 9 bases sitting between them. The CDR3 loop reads CASSLIQTNTEAFF. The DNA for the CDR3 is TGTGCCAGCAGCTTAATACAGACCAACACTGAAGCTTTCTTT.

CDR3 coding DNA: TGCAGCGTTCCGGACAGGGGGCGGACTGAAGCTTTCTTT. Translation: CSVPDRGRTEAFF. This chain joins TRBV29-1 and TRBJ1-1, with 11 bases matching TRBD1. Losses at the gene ends were 5 bases for V and 5 bases for J; bases not matched to a gene: 4. Germline lookup yields CDR1 SQVTM and CDR2 ANQGSEA. There are 13 residues in the CDR3.

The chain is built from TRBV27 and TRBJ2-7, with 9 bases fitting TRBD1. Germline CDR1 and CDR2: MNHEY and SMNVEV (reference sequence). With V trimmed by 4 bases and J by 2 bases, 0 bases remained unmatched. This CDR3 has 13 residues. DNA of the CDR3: TGTGCCAGCAGTTGGGACAGGGCCTACGAGCAGTACTTC. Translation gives CASSWDRAYEQYF.

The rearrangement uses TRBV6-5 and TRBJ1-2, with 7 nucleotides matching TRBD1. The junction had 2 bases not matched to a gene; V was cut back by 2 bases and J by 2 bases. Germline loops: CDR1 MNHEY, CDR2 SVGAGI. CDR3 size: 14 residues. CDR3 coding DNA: TGTGCCAGCAGTTACAAGGGACAGAACTATGGCTACACCTTC. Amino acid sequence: CASSYKGQNYGYTF.

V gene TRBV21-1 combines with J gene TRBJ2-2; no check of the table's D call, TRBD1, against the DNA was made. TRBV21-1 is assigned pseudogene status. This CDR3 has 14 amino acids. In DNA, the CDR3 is TGTGCCACCCTCACAGGGATTTATTCCGGGGAGCTGTTTTTT. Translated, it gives CATLTGIYSGELFF.

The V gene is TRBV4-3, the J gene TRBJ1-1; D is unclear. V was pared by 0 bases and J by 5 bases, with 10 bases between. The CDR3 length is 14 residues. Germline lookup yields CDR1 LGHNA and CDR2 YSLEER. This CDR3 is CASSQDSGWTEAFF. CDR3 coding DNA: TGCGCCAGCAGCCAAGATTCGGGGTGGACTGAAGCTTTCTTT.

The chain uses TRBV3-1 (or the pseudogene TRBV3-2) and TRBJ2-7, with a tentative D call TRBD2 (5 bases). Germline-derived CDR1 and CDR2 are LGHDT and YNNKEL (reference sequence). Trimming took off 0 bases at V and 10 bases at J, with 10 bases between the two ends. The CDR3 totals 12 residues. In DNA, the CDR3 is TGTGCCAGCAGCCAAGATAGAGGGTCTCAGTACTTC. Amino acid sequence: CASSQDRGSQYF.

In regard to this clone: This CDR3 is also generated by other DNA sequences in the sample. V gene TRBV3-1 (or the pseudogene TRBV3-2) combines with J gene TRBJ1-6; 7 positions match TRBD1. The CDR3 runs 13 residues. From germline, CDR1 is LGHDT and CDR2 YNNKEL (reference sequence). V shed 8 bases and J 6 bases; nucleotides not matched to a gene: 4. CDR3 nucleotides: TGTGCCAGCGGTGACAGGGTTAATTCACCCCTCCACTTT. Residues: CASGDRVNSPLHF.

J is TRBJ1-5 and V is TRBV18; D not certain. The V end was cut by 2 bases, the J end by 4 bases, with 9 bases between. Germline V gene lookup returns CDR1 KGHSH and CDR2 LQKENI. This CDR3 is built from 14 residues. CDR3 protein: CASSPKPGNQPQHF. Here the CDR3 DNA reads TGTGCCAGCTCACCAAAACCGGGGAATCAGCCCCAGCATTTT.

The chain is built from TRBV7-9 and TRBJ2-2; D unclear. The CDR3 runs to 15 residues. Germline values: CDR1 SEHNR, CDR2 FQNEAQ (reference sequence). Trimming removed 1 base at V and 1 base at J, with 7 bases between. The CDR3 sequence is CASSLENMNTGELFF. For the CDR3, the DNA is TGTGCCAGCAGCTTAGAGAACATGAACACCGGGGAGCTGTTTTTT.

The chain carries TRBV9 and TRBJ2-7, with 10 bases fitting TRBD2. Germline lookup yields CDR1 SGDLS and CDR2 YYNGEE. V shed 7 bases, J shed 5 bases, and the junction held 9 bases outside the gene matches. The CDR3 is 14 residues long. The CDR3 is CASGPTSGYNEQYF. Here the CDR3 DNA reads TGTGCCAGCGGCCCGACTAGCGGGTATAACGAGCAGTACTTC. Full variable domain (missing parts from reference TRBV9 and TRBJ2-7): DSGVTQTPKHLITATGQRVTLRCSPRSGDLSVYWYQQSLDQGLQFLIQYYNGEERAKGNILERFSAQQFPDLHSELNLSSLELGDSALYFCASGPTSGYNEQYFGPGTRLTVT.

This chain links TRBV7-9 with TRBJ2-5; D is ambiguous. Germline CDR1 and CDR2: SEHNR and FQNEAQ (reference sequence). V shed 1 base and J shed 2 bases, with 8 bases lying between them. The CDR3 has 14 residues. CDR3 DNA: TGTGCCAGCAGCTTAGGGTCCACTCAAGAGACCCAGTACTTC. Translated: CASSLGSTQETQYF. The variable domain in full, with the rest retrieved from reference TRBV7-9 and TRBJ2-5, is DTGVSQNPRHKITKRGQNVTFRCDPISEHNRLYWYRQTLGQGPEFLTYFQNEAQLEKSRLLSDRFSAERPKGSFSTLEIQRTEQGDSAMYLCASSLGSTQETQYFGPGTRLLVL.

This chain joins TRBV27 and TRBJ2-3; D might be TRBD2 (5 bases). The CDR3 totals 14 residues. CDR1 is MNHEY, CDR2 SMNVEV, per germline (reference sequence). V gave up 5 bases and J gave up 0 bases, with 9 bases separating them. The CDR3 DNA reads TGTGCCAGCAGTACCAGGACTAGCACAGATACGCAGTATTTT. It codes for CASSTRTSTDTQYF.

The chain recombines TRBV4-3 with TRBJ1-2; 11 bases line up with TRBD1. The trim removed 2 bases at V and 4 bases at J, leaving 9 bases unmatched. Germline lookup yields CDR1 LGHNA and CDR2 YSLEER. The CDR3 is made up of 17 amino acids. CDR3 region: CASSQFLGQGALYGYTF. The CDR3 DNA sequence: TGCGCCAGCAGCCAATTCCTTGGACAGGGGGCTCTCTATGGCTACACCTTC.

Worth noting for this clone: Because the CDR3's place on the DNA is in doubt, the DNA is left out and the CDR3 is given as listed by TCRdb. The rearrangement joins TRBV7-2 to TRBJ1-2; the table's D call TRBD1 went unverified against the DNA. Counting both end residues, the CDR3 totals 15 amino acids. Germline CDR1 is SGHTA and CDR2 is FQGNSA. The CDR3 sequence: CASTFAAGTSEATTF.

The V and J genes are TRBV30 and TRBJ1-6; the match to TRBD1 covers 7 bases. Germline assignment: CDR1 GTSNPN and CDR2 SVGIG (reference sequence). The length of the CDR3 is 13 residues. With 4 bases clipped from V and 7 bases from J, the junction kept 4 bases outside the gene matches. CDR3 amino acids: CAWTGQPNSPLHF. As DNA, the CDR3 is TGTGCCTGGACGGGACAGCCGAATTCACCCCTCCACTTT.

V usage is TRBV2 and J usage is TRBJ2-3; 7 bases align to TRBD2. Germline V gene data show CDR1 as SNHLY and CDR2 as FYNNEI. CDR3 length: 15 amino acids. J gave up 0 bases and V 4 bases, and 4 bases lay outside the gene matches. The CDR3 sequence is CASSVGGVSTDTQYF. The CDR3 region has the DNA TGTGCCAGCAGTGTGGGGGGGGTCAGCACAGATACGCAGTATTTT.

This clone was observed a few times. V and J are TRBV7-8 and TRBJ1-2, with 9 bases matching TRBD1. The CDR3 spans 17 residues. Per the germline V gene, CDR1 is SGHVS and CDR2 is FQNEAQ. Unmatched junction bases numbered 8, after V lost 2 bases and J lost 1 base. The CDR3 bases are TGTGCCAGCAGCTTAAGCACGGGACAGGGTCTTAACTATGGCTACACCTTC. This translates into CASSLSTGQGLNYGYTF.

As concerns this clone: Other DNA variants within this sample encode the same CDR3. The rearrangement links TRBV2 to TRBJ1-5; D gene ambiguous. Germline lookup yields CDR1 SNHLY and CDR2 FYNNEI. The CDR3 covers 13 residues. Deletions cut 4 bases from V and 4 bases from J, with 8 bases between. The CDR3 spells CASSGTGNQPQHF. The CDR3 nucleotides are TGTGCCAGCAGTGGGACTGGGAATCAGCCCCAGCATTTT.

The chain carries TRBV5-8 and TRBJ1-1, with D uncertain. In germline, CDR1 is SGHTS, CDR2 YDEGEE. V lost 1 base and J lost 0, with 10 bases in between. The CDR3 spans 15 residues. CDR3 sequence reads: CASSLRVTVNTEAFF. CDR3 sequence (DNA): TGTGCCAGCAGCTTGCGGGTTACTGTGAACACTGAAGCTTTCTTT.

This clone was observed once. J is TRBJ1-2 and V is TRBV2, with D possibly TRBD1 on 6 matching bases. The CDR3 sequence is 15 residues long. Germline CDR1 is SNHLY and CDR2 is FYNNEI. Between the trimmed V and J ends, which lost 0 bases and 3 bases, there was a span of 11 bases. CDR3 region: CASSEAEQGYYGYTF. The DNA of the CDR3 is TGTGCCAGCAGTGAAGCCGAACAGGGATACTATGGCTACACCTTC.

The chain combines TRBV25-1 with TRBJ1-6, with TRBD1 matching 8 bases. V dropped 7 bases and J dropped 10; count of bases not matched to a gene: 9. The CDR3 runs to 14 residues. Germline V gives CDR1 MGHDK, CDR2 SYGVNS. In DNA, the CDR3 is TGTGCCAGCACTCGGACAGGGTTGGGGTCACCCCTCCACTTT. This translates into CASTRTGLGSPLHF.

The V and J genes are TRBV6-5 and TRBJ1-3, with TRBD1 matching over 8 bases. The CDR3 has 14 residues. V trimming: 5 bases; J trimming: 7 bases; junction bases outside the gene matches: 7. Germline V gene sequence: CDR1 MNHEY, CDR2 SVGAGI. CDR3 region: CASSPDRESNTIYF. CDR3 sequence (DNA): TGTGCCAGCAGTCCGGACAGGGAGTCTAACACCATATATTTT.

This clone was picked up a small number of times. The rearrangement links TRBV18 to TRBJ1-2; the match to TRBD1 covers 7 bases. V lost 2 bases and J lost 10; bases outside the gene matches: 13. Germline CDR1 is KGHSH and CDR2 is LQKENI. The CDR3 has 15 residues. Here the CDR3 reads CASSPRQGEGEDYTF. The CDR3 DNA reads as TGTGCCAGCTCACCAAGACAGGGAGAAGGAGAGGACTACACCTTC.

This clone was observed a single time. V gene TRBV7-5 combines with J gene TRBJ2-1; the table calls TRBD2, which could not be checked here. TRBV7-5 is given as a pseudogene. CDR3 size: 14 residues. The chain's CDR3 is CARISSGGYNEQFF. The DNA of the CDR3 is TGTGCCAGAATCTCCAGCGGGGGGTACAATGAGCAGTTCTTC.

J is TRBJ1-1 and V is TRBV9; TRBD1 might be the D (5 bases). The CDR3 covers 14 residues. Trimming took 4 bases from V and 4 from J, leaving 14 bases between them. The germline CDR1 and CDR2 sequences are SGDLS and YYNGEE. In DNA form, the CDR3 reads TGTGCCAGCAGCACATTTTCAGGGCCCACTGAAGCTTTCTTT. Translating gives CASSTFSGPTEAFF.